A selection of T cell receptor beta chains follows, all from one sample in a study of T cell repertoires in cytomegalovirus infection. TCRdb passed the reads through MiXCR, listing each CDR3 protein once. The table has around 34,000 distinct CDR3 sequences, 40% to 65% seen once. Their specific antigens are unknown. The sequencing used CD8+ T cells from cultured PBMCs, collected from culture after CMV antigen stimulation. Receptor source: a human donor in good health (CMV status not recorded). Some clones in this sample may be carry-over from other donors' samples. Each CDR3 is given with its conserved first and last residue. The D gene is left open where the match is weak. Clone size, where shown, is once, few, many, or a class for clones that have expanded.

CASSLAGSPADTQYF TGTGCCAGCAGCTTAGCTGGAAGTCCCGCAGATACGCAGTATTTT TRBJ2-3 TRBV7-6 15 NA many
CASFFPRDSSPVNNEQFF TGTGCCAGCTTCTTCCCCCGGGACAGTTCCCCTGTCAACAATGAGCAGTTCTTC TRBJ2-1 TRBV7-9 18 TRBD1 many
CASSLALGQRGIFISSYNEQFF TGTGCCAGCAGTTTAGCTCTGGGTCAACGGGGTATATTCATAAGCTCCTACAATGAGCAGTTCTTC TRBJ2-1 TRBV12-3/TRBV12-4 22 NA NA
CASSSSAQVGANEKLFF TGTGCCAGCAGCTCAAGCGCACAGGTGGGAGCTAATGAAAAACTGTTTTTT TRBJ1-4 TRBV7-9 17 NA NA
CASSSNGNTDTQYF TGTGCCAGCAGCTCCAACGGCAACACAGATACGCAGTATTTT TRBJ2-3 TRBV7-8 14 NA NA
CASSHAQGAGNTEAFF TGCGCCAGCAGCCATGCTCAGGGGGCGGGGAACACTGAAGCTTTCTTT TRBJ1-1 TRBV4-1 16 TRBD1 many
CASSSGTGSEKLFF TGTGCCAGCAGCTCCGGGACAGGGTCCGAAAAACTGTTTTTT TRBJ1-4 TRBV27 14 TRBD1 NA
CASSLRQGVEETQYF TGTGCCAGCAGCTTAAGGCAGGGGGTGGAAGAGACCCAGTACTTC TRBJ2-5 TRBV7-3 15 TRBD1 NA
CASSYPLGDEQFF TGTGCCAGCAGTTACCCGTTGGGGGATGAGCAGTTCTTC TRBJ2-1 TRBV6-2/TRBV6-3 13 NA NA
CASSLIGGEQFF TGTGCCAGCAGCTTAATAGGAGGTGAGCAGTTCTTC TRBJ2-1 TRBV7-3 12 NA NA
CASSYSGQGVEAFF TGTGCCAGCAGTTACTCCGGACAGGGTGTTGAAGCTTTCTTT TRBJ1-1 TRBV6-5 14 TRBD1 NA
CASSQGEGEETQYF TGTGCCAGCAGCCAGGGGGAGGGGGAAGAGACCCAGTACTTC TRBJ2-5 TRBV11-2 14 NA NA
CSTVPTANEQFF TGCAGCACCGTACCCACAGCCAATGAGCAGTTCTTC TRBJ2-1 TRBV29-1 12 NA many
CASSRNSGTLYEQYF TGTGCCAGCAGCCGAAATTCCGGGACTCTCTACGAGCAGTACTTC TRBJ2-7 TRBV11-1 15 NA many
CASSQDRRLAGGLEQFF TGTGCCAGCAGCCAAGATCGGAGACTAGCGGGAGGCCTTGAGCAGTTCTTC TRBJ2-1 TRBV14 17 TRBD2 NA
CASSSGPQNTEAFF TGTGCCAGCAGCTCCGGGCCCCAGAACACTGAAGCTTTCTTT TRBJ1-1 TRBV7-3 14 NA NA
CASSPSGAIYGYTF TGTGCCAGCAGCCCCTCCGGGGCTATCTATGGCTACACCTTC TRBJ1-2 TRBV12-3/TRBV12-4 14 NA NA
CASSSSGSGTDTQYF TGTGCCAGCAGCTCTAGTGGGAGCGGCACAGATACGCAGTATTTT TRBJ2-3 TRBV5-4 15 NA NA
CASSELETGKETKYF TGTGCCAGCAGTGAGTTGGAAACAGGGAAAGAGACCAAGTACTTC TRBJ2-5 TRBV6-1 15 NA once
CATSRDLYSNQPQHF TGTGCCACCAGCAGAGATTTGTATAGCAATCAGCCCCAGCATTTT TRBJ1-5 TRBV15 15 NA NA
CASSQGGGSYEQYF TGTGCCAGCAGCCAGGGGGGGGGGAGTTACGAGCAGTACTTC TRBJ2-7 TRBV4-2 14 TRBD2 NA
CASSGLGQGTDTQYF TGTGCCAGCAGTGGATTGGGACAGGGAACAGATACGCAGTATTTT TRBJ2-3 TRBV25-1 15 TRBD1 few
CASTLRYEDTDTQYF TGTGCCAGCACCCTTCGGTATGAGGACACAGATACGCAGTATTTT TRBJ2-3 TRBV6-6 15 NA NA
CASSMRQGANTGELFF TGTGCCAGCAGCATGCGACAGGGGGCGAACACCGGGGAGCTGTTTTTT TRBJ2-2 TRBV7-9 16 TRBD1 many
CASSDRDTPGDEQYF TGTGCCAGCAGTGACCGGGACACCCCTGGCGACGAGCAGTACTTC TRBJ2-7 TRBV7-9 15 NA NA
CAISVGSGGLPNEQFF TGTGCCATCAGTGTCGGTAGCGGGGGGCTACCGAATGAGCAGTTCTTC TRBJ2-1 TRBV10-3 16 TRBD2 NA
CASSSPRLNTEAFF TGTGCCAGCAGTTCTCCCCGACTTAACACTGAAGCTTTCTTT TRBJ1-1 TRBV27 14 NA NA